This paragraph covers one T cell receptor beta chain sequence. This entry comes from a study of T-cell memory formation after mild COVID-19. The overall study: Clusters were largely donor specific.

This CDR3 comprises 12 residues. CDR1 KGHSH and CDR2 LQKENI come from the germline V gene. Trimming took off 3 bases at V and 5 bases at J, with 8 bases between the two ends. Libraries for TCRalpha and TCRbeta carried sample barcodes and unique molecular identifiers via 5'RACE. One entry per CDR3 protein, called by TCRdb with MiXCR from the 5' RACE reads. The sample includes about 190,000 distinct CDR3 sequences, 15% to 20% of them seen just once. The chain links TRBV18 to TRBJ2-7; D not resolved. The receptor comes from an adult woman who had mild COVID-19 (a few samples of this study predate the infection). Cell type and time point are not known. Material for sequencing was PBMCs or a T cell subset sorted from them (not recorded which). CDR3 nucleotides: TGTGCCAGCTCACCCGGCGTTCACGAGCAGTACTTC. As protein: CASSPGVHEQYF.